This TCR beta chain derives from a study of OX40 agonist ivuxolimab in advanced cancers. Study background: Each patient was given ivuxolimab into a vein every 2 weeks, at 0.01 to 10 mg/kg.

Germline V gives CDR1 LNHDA, CDR2 SQIVND (reference sequence). CDR3 size: 12 residues. V dropped 5 bases and J dropped 6 bases, with 10 bases sitting between them. Overall study results and limits: At 0.1 to 3.0 mg/kg, CD4+ and CD8+ blood T cells expanded clonally by week 6.

About this clone itself: Its antigen is still unknown.

Generated by immunoSEQ multiplex PCR, the TCRdb table keeps only in-frame clones and is missing some. The table has approximately 84,000 clones, approximately 94% seen once. The sample here was CD4+ or CD8+ T cells sorted from blood, taken in a trial of the OX40 agonist ivuxolimab. This chain links TRBV19 with TRBJ1-1; unclear D gene. The source of this sequence is an adult with an advanced solid tumor such as melanoma, head and neck, liver or kidney cancer. The CDR3 spells CASSPVGSEAFF. The CDR3 DNA reads as TGTGCCAGTAGTCCCGTTGGTTCTGAAGCTTTCTTT.